These 16 T cell receptor beta chains came from one sample sequenced in a study of OX40 agonist ivuxolimab in advanced cancers. Clones were sequenced by immunoSEQ multiplex PCR, and TCRdb holds only the in-frame ones, with some missing. Seen here are about 82,000 clones, around 78% observed once, and the top ten hold around 0.84%. This specimen consisted of CD4+ or CD8+ T cells sorted from blood, obtained in a trial of the OX40 agonist ivuxolimab. The receptor set was obtained from an adult with an advanced solid tumor such as melanoma, head and neck, liver or kidney cancer.

The chain couples TRBV19 to TRBJ1-2, with D possibly TRBD1 on 5 matching bases. V dropped 6 bases and J dropped 2 bases, with 13 bases sitting between them. The CDR3 is made up of 14 amino acids. Germline CDR1 LNHDA, CDR2 SQIVND (reference sequence). CDR3 DNA: TGTGCCAGTAGGGGGGGACGGAACAACTATGGCTACACCTTC. Translated, it gives CASRGGRNNYGYTF.

This chain joins TRBV29-1 and TRBJ1-1; D gene uncertain. The V end was cut by 1 base, the J end by 5 bases, with 11 bases between. The germline V gene has CDR1 SQVTM and CDR2 ANQGSEA. This CDR3 contains 13 residues. The CDR3 loop reads CSVEVRLRTEAFF. The CDR3 DNA reads as TGCAGCGTTGAAGTGCGACTGAGGACTGAAGCTTTCTTT.

The gene calls are TRBV7-9 and TRBJ2-3, with 10 bases matching TRBD2. This CDR3 spans 16 amino acids. Germline CDR1 reads SEHNR; CDR2 reads FQNEAQ (reference sequence). V shed 2 bases, J shed 2 bases, and the junction held 4 bases outside the gene matches. The CDR3 DNA reads as TGTGCCAGCAGCTTATTCCTAGCGGGGGTCACAGATACGCAGTATTTT. Translating it yields CASSLFLAGVTDTQYF.

J is TRBJ1-6 and V is TRBV6-4; maybe TRBD1 (6 bases). Deletions cut 4 bases from V and 9 bases from J, with 16 bases between. This CDR3 comprises 15 residues. CDR1 is MRHNA and CDR2 is SNTAGT in the germline V gene. The CDR3 region is CASSVQGLGASPLHF. The CDR3, as DNA: TGTGCCAGCAGTGTTCAGGGGCTCGGTGCTTCACCCCTCCACTTT.

The CDR3 is CASNNGETQYF. CDR3 bases: TGTGCCAGTAATAATGGGGAGACCCAGTACTTC. This rearrangement joins TRBV19 to TRBJ2-5, with unresolved D. Germline CDR1 reads LNHDA; CDR2 reads SQIVND (reference sequence). The germline V and J ends were trimmed by 7 bases and 5 bases, with 8 bases remaining between them. This CDR3 contains 11 residues.

The chain joins TRBV23-1 to TRBJ1-5; the match to TRBD1 covers 9 bases. TRBV23-1 is filed as an ORF, its function uncertain. The CDR3 length is 15 residues. The V segment lost 0 bases and the J segment 5 bases; nucleotides outside the gene matches: 2. The CDR3 sequence: CASSQSDRGDQPQHF. CDR3 in DNA: TGCGCCAGCAGTCAATCGGACAGGGGTGATCAGCCCCAGCATTTT.

This chain uses TRBV4-1 with TRBJ2-7; 12 bases fit TRBD1. V dropped 4 bases and J dropped 2; count of bases not matched to a gene: 3. This CDR3 comprises 15 residues. CDR1 is MGHRA, CDR2 YSYEKL, per germline. Here the CDR3 DNA reads TGCGCCAGCAGCCCGGGACAGGGGGCCCCCTACGAGCAGTACTTC. It encodes CASSPGQGAPYEQYF.

This chain uses TRBV5-1 with TRBJ1-2; D is undetermined. CDR1 and CDR2 (germline): SGHRS, YFSETQ. V dropped 4 bases and J dropped 5 bases, with 15 bases sitting between them. The CDR3 totals 14 residues. The CDR3 DNA reads as TGCGCCAGCAGCCTTAGGAGATCGGGGTATGGCTACACCTTC. Translating gives CASSLRRSGYGYTF.

This clone was seen only a few times. The junction does not match germline at one end; this may be a read error. The chain couples TRBV7-7 to TRBJ2-2; D call uncertain. Germline CDR1 and CDR2: SSHAT and FNYEAQ (reference sequence). The CDR3 covers 13 residues. Here the CDR3 reads CASSPRLVGELFF. The CDR3 coding sequence is TGTGCTAGCAGCCCAAGACTGGTCGGGGAGCTGTTTTTT.

The chain joins TRBV5-1 to TRBJ2-2; 10 nucleotides line up with TRBD2. Germline V gene sequence: CDR1 SGHRS, CDR2 YFSETQ. The CDR3 runs to 16 residues. V dropped 2 bases and J dropped 1; count of bases not matched to a gene: 2. DNA of the CDR3: TGCGCCAGCAGCTTTCGGACTAGCGGGAACACCGGGGAGCTGTTTTTT. It encodes CASSFRTSGNTGELFF.

The rearrangement links TRBV18 to TRBJ2-3; TRBD2 aligns across 12 bases. V was pared by 1 base and J by 4 bases, with 3 bases of the junction left unmatched. The CDR3 covers 16 residues. Germline V CDR1 and CDR2: KGHSH, LQKENI. The CDR3 nucleotides read TGTGCCAGCTCACCACGGACTAGCGGGGTTCCAGATACGCAGTATTTT. Translating it yields CASSPRTSGVPDTQYF.

The chain carries TRBV25-1 and TRBJ2-7; maybe TRBD1 (5 bases). The germline CDR1 and CDR2 sequences are MGHDK and SYGVNS. V was cut by 2 bases and J by 3 bases, with 8 bases left in between. The CDR3 covers 13 residues. The CDR3 here is CASSEGHVYEQYF. In DNA, the CDR3 is TGTGCCAGCAGTGAAGGACATGTCTACGAGCAGTACTTC.

The V and J genes are TRBV6-1 and TRBJ2-2; D uncertain. Germline-derived CDR1 and CDR2 are MNHNS and SASEGT. The CDR3 sequence is 14 residues long. V dropped 2 bases and J dropped 6 bases, with 10 bases sitting between them. CDR3 bases: TGTGCCAGCAGTGAACAATTAGTACCCGGGGAGCTGTTTTTT. It is translated as CASSEQLVPGELFF.

The V and J genes are TRBV19 and TRBJ2-7, with 9 bases that match TRBD1. The J segment lost 5 bases and the V segment lost 9 bases, leaving 8 bases of the junction unmatched. CDR1 is LNHDA, CDR2 SQIVND, per germline (reference sequence). This CDR3 is built from 13 residues. The CDR3 spells CASKDRGRDEQYF. CDR3 sequence (DNA): TGTGCCAGCAAGGACAGGGGAAGGGACGAGCAGTACTTC.

The chain recombines TRBV15 with TRBJ1-1; D remains unclear. V lost 3 bases to trimming and J lost 3 bases, with 11 bases between them. Germline lookup yields CDR1 LNHNV and CDR2 YYDKDF (reference sequence). CDR3 size: 14 residues. The CDR3 loop is CATSRKHGDTEAFF. The CDR3 nucleotides are TGTGCCACCAGCAGGAAACACGGGGACACTGAAGCTTTCTTT.

V gene TRBV6-1 combines with J gene TRBJ1-2; D may be TRBD1 (6 bases). Germline assignment: CDR1 MNHNS and CDR2 SASEGT. Trimming took 3 bases from V and 3 from J, leaving 17 bases between them. The CDR3 loop spans 16 amino acids. CDR3 sequence reads: CASSDRGTATYYGYTF. Here the CDR3 DNA reads TGTGCCAGCAGTGACAGGGGTACAGCGACCTACTATGGCTACACCTTC.